A single sample gave rise to the 24 T cell receptor beta chains below, sequenced in a study of blood T cell repertoires in COVID-19. Using immunoSEQ multiplex PCR, the repertoire was profiled, and TCRdb retains in-frame clones only, with some absent. The repertoire holds roughly 180,000 clones, with over 65% as singletons. Sequencing was performed on PBMCs or T cells enriched from blood (not recorded which). Receptors were obtained from a woman in her fifties or sixties who had recovered from COVID-19.

The chain couples TRBV7-9 to TRBJ1-3; 8 bases line up with TRBD1. V dropped 5 bases and J dropped 6; count of bases not matched to a gene: 9. The CDR3 sequence is 15 residues long. Germline V CDR1 and CDR2: SEHNR, FQNEAQ (reference sequence). The CDR3 here is CASSPPGQAKNTIYF. The DNA of the CDR3 is TGTGCCAGCAGCCCACCGGGACAGGCAAAAAACACCATATATTTT.

The chain recombines TRBV11-2 with TRBJ2-2; D gene unclear. Trimming shortened V by 5 bases and J by 6 bases, and 13 bases separated the two germline ends. The V gene's germline CDR1 is SGHAT and CDR2 FQNNGV. This CDR3 spans 14 amino acids. The CDR3 loop is CASSITSPPGELFF. DNA for the CDR3: TGTGCCAGCAGCATCACATCTCCGCCCGGGGAGCTGTTTTTT. The full variable domain, in which reference TRBV11-2 and TRBJ2-2 provide the parts outside the CDR3, is EAGVAQSPRYKIIEKRQSVAFWCNPISGHATLYWYQQILGQGPKLLIQFQNNGVVDDSQLPKDRFSAERLKGVDSTLKIQPAKLEDSAVYLCASSITSPPGELFFGEGSRLTVL.

The V gene is TRBV10-1, the J gene TRBJ1-1; perhaps TRBD1 as D (5 bases). The CDR3 is made up of 16 amino acids. Trimming stripped 0 bases from V and 0 bases from J, with 11 bases between. Germline V gives CDR1 WNHNN, CDR2 SYGVQD (reference sequence). The CDR3 sequence: CASSESNGGMNTEAFF. The CDR3 DNA is TGCGCCAGCAGTGAGTCAAACGGGGGTATGAACACTGAAGCTTTCTTT.

The V and J genes are TRBV5-4 and TRBJ1-4, with 7 nucleotides matching TRBD1. Germline-derived CDR1 and CDR2 are SGHNT and YYREEE (reference sequence). V shed 4 bases, J shed 3 bases, and the junction held 6 bases outside the gene matches. The CDR3 spans 15 residues. This CDR3 reads CASSPGGRANEKLFF. The CDR3 DNA is TGTGCCAGCAGCCCAGGGGGAAGAGCTAATGAAAAACTGTTTTTT.

This clone was detected only once. The J gene is TRBJ2-2, the V gene TRBV5-4, with D uncertain. V lost 3 bases and J 3 bases, leaving 6 bases between the germline ends. In germline, CDR1 is SGHNT, CDR2 YYREEE (reference sequence). The CDR3 totals 13 residues. CDR3 protein: CASSSSYTGELFF. CDR3 in DNA: TGTGCCAGCAGCTCGAGCTACACCGGGGAGCTGTTTTTT.

V and J are TRBV18 and TRBJ1-3; D is unclear. CDR1 KGHSH and CDR2 LQKENI come from the germline V gene. V gave up 1 base and J gave up 0 bases, with 10 bases separating them. The CDR3 is made up of 16 amino acids. CDR3 protein: CASSPLGADSGNTIYF. CDR3 in DNA: TGTGCCAGCTCACCACTCGGAGCAGACTCTGGAAACACCATATATTTT.

This rearrangement joins TRBV10-3 to TRBJ1-5; perhaps TRBD1 as D (6 bases). Germline loops: CDR1 ENHRY, CDR2 SYGVKD. Trimming removed 4 bases from V and 6 bases from J, with 19 bases in between. This CDR3 is 16 amino acids long. The CDR3 DNA sequence: TGTGCCATCAGTGGGGGGGGCCTTGGAGTTGGTCAGCCCCAGCATTTT. Translation: CAISGGGLGVGQPQHF.

This chain uses TRBV27 with TRBJ1-2; D uncertain. Trimming stripped 6 bases from V and 0 bases from J, with 8 bases between. This CDR3 is built from 13 residues. Germline values: CDR1 MNHEY, CDR2 SMNVEV (reference sequence). The CDR3 DNA follows: TGTGCCAGCAGACAGACGTCTAACTATGGCTACACCTTC. This encodes CASRQTSNYGYTF.

The chain joins TRBV7-8 to TRBJ1-2; TRBD1 matches 11 bases. This CDR3 contains 15 residues. Unmatched junction bases numbered 5, after V lost 5 bases and J lost 3 bases. Germline CDR1 and CDR2: SGHVS and FQNEAQ. CDR3 sequence reads: CASSLGTGGDYGYTF. In DNA form, the CDR3 reads TGTGCCAGCAGCCTAGGGACAGGGGGAGACTATGGCTACACCTTC. Drawing the rest from reference TRBV7-8 and TRBJ1-2, the complete variable domain is GAGVSQSPRYKVAKRGQDVALRCDPISGHVSLFWYQQALGQGPEFLTYFQNEAQLDKSGLPSDRFFAERPEGSVSTLKIQRTQQEDSAVYLCASSLGTGGDYGYTFGSGTRLTVV.

The chain couples TRBV21-1 to TRBJ2-7; the table calls TRBD1, which could not be checked here. TRBV21-1 is termed a pseudogene. This CDR3 comprises 13 residues. The CDR3 here is CASRRQVPDEQYV. The CDR3 nucleotides read TGTGCCAGCAGAAGACAGGTTCCCGACGAGCAGTACGTC.

This chain joins TRBV11-3 and TRBJ2-5, with 12 bases lining up with TRBD1. J gave up 5 bases and V 4 bases, and 8 bases lay outside the gene matches. Germline CDR1 reads SGHNT; CDR2 reads YENEEA. CDR3 size: 16 residues. CDR3 in DNA: TGTGCCAGCAGCTCCCGAAGCGGGACAGGGGGCGAGACCCAGTACTTC. Encoded protein: CASSSRSGTGGETQYF.

This clone was detected ten times or more. V is TRBV19 and J is TRBJ1-1; D call uncertain. The CDR3 is 13 residues long. CDR1 LNHDA and CDR2 SQIVND come from the germline V gene (reference sequence). Trimming pared 3 bases from V and 0 bases from J, leaving 5 bases between. Here the CDR3 reads CASSMYMNTEAFF. The CDR3 DNA reads as TGTGCCAGTAGTATGTACATGAACACTGAAGCTTTCTTT. The complete variable domain, with remaining parts taken from reference TRBV19 and TRBJ1-1, reads DGGITQSPKYLFRKEGQNVTLSCEQNLNHDAMYWYRQDPGQGLRLIYYSQIVNDFQKGDIAEGYSVSREKKESFPLTVTSAQKNPTAFYLCASSMYMNTEAFFGQGTRLTVV.

This clone was seen a few times. The rearrangement uses TRBV6-5 and TRBJ1-1; TRBD1 agrees at 7 bases. V was clipped by 2 bases and J by 8 bases; unmatched bases: 2. CDR3 length: 12 amino acids. Germline-derived CDR1 and CDR2 are MNHEY and SVGAGI. The CDR3 sequence: CASSYRDREAFF. CDR3 nucleotide sequence: TGTGCCAGCAGTTACCGGGACAGAGAAGCTTTCTTT.

The J gene is TRBJ1-2, the V gene TRBV7-2; TRBD1 aligns across 7 bases. V gave up 5 bases and J gave up 6 bases; unmatched junction bases: 12. The CDR3 covers 15 residues. Germline-derived CDR1 and CDR2 are SGHTA and FQGNSA. The CDR3 sequence: CASSRARQGGNGYTF. CDR3 nucleotide sequence: TGTGCCAGCAGCCGGGCCCGACAGGGCGGCAATGGCTACACCTTC.

This clone occurred a few times. The chain carries TRBV2 and TRBJ2-7, with 7 bases lining up with TRBD1. Trimming took 8 bases from V and 2 from J; bases not matched to a gene: 15. CDR3 size: 16 residues. Germline CDR1 is SNHLY and CDR2 is FYNNEI. CDR3 residues: CASGRARGNAAYEQYV. In DNA form, the CDR3 reads TGTGCCAGCGGAAGGGCCAGGGGGAATGCCGCCTACGAGCAGTACGTC.

This clone came up once. The chain links TRBV5-1 to TRBJ2-2, with a weak D call TRBD1 (6 bases). The ends were cut back, 2 bases at V and 7 bases at J, with 15 bases in the middle. The CDR3 spans 15 residues. The germline CDR1 and CDR2 sequences are SGHRS and YFSETQ. CDR3 in DNA: TGCGCCAGCAGCTTAAATACAGGGTCGGACGGGGAGCTGTTTTTT. Amino acid sequence: CASSLNTGSDGELFF.

The sample holds a few counts of this clone. The V call is TRBV28, the J call TRBJ2-7; no definite D call. The V gene lost 4 bases and the J gene lost 1 base, with 11 bases spanning the gap. CDR3 length: 14 amino acids. Germline CDR1 MDHEN, CDR2 SYDVKM. The CDR3 DNA sequence: TGTGCCAGCAGTTCTCACCCTAAGTCCTACGAGCAGTACGTC. Translating it yields CASSSHPKSYEQYV.

V is TRBV4-3 and J is TRBJ2-1; D perhaps matches TRBD2 (6 bases). Trimming took off 5 bases at V and 8 bases at J, with 19 bases between the two ends. Germline assignment: CDR1 LGHNA and CDR2 YSLEER. The CDR3 has 15 residues. CDR3 bases: TGCGCCAGCAGCTGGGGCGCCGGGGGTGGCGATGAGCAGTTCTTC. This translates into CASSWGAGGGDEQFF.

This clone appeared a single time. The rearrangement joins TRBV28 to TRBJ1-2, with TRBD1 identical over 7 bases. CDR1 and CDR2 from the germline V gene are MDHEN and SYDVKM. Trimming cost V 2 bases and J 10 bases; bases outside gene matches: 4. The CDR3 spans 12 residues. Here the CDR3 DNA reads TGTGCCAGCAGTTTAAGAGGGGGCCTCTACACCTTC. Its translation: CASSLRGGLYTF.

J is TRBJ2-5 and V is TRBV5-6, with TRBD2 matching over 12 bases. The CDR3 is 19 residues long. Germline values: CDR1 SGHDT, CDR2 YYEEEE. V lost 4 bases, J lost 5 bases, and 18 bases stayed unmatched. DNA for the CDR3: TGTGCCAGCAGCAGCACTCTTGTGGCTAGCGGGAGGGCCGGCGAGACCCAGTACTTC. This translates into CASSSTLVASGRAGETQYF.

The chain is built from TRBV30 and TRBJ2-3, with D maybe TRBD1 (5 bases). CDR1 and CDR2 (germline): GTSNPN, SVGIG (reference sequence). The CDR3 spans 12 residues. With 5 bases removed from V and 3 bases from J, the gap between germline ends came to 9 bases. CDR3 loop: CAWGRQTDTQYF. The CDR3 DNA reads TGTGCCTGGGGACGACAGACAGATACGCAGTATTTT.

The rearrangement links TRBV7-9 to TRBJ2-1; 10 nucleotides line up with TRBD2. This CDR3 has 15 residues. Per germline, CDR1 SEHNR and CDR2 FQNEAQ (reference sequence). After removal of 5 bases from V and 2 bases from J, the junction contained 3 bases not matched to a gene. The DNA of the CDR3 is TGTGCCAGCAGCCTAGGACTAGCGGCCTACAATGAGCAGTTCTTC. Translating gives CASSLGLAAYNEQFF.

J is TRBJ1-3 and V is TRBV25-1; D not resolved. V lost 10 bases to trimming and J lost 0 bases, with 13 bases between them. CDR1 is MGHDK and CDR2 is SYGVNS in the germline V gene. This CDR3 comprises 14 residues. The CDR3 loop is CATPPLFSGNTIYF. As DNA, the CDR3 is TGTGCCACCCCACCGCTATTCTCTGGAAACACCATATATTTT. The variable domain in full, completed from reference TRBV25-1 and TRBJ1-3, reads EADIYQTPRYLVIGTGKKITLECSQTMGHDKMYWYQQDPGMELHLIHYSYGVNSTEKGDLSSESTVSRIRTEHFPLTLESARPSHTSQYLCATPPLFSGNTIYFGEGSWLTVV.

A word on this clone: Other DNA variants within this sample encode the same CDR3. The chain recombines TRBV27 with TRBJ1-2, with 7 nucleotides matching TRBD1. The V and J ends lost 5 bases and 2 bases, in that order; junction bases with no gene match: 2. In germline, CDR1 is MNHEY, CDR2 SMNVEV (reference sequence). The CDR3 is made up of 13 amino acids. The CDR3 loop is CASSPDRNYGYTF. The CDR3 nucleotides are TGTGCCAGCAGTCCGGACAGGAACTATGGCTACACCTTC.